The 27 T cell receptor beta chains listed next were all sequenced from one sample in a study of shared clonotypes between healthy human individuals. Assay: immunoSEQ multiplex PCR; the TCRdb copy retains only in-frame clones and omits some. This table holds 1,500,000 or so clones, roughly 95% found once. Sequenced input: naive CD4+ T cells sorted from blood. Specified subset: CD45RA+ positively selected. The source is a man aged 25 to 40 in good health.

The chain links TRBV6-1 to TRBJ2-4; the D is unclear. The CDR3 length is 17 residues. Germline CDR1 reads MNHNS; CDR2 reads SASEGT. V gave up 0 bases and J gave up 0 bases, with 12 bases separating them. The CDR3 sequence is CASSEAKGSLAKNIQYF. CDR3 sequence (DNA): TGTGCCAGCAGTGAAGCTAAGGGTTCGCTAGCCAAAAACATTCAGTACTTC.

CDR3 sequence: CASSLLAAYEQYF. CDR3 sequence (DNA): TGCGCCAGCAGCTTACTCGCGGCCTACGAGCAGTACTTC. This chain uses TRBV10-2 with TRBJ2-7; unclear D gene. Germline V gives CDR1 WSHSY, CDR2 SAAADI. The length of the CDR3 is 13 residues. V shed 6 bases and J shed 2 bases, with 11 bases lying between them.

The V call is TRBV5-5, the J call TRBJ2-7, with unresolved D. V was pared by 0 bases and J by 6 bases, with 19 bases between. The CDR3 length is 16 residues. From germline, CDR1 is SGHKS and CDR2 YYEKEE (reference sequence). CDR3 loop: CASSLGVSRPGIEQYF. Here the CDR3 DNA reads TGTGCCAGCAGCTTGGGCGTGAGCCGTCCTGGGATCGAGCAGTACTTC.

The V call is TRBV28, the J call TRBJ1-1; D not certain. CDR1 and CDR2 from the germline V gene are MDHEN and SYDVKM. Trimming cost V 4 bases and J 11 bases, with 11 bases left between them. The CDR3 has 11 residues. CDR3 DNA: TGTGCCAGCAGTTCCCCCTCTCAGGCTTTCTTT. Protein: CASSSPSQAFF. The full variable domain, in which reference TRBV28 and TRBJ1-1 provide the parts outside the CDR3, is DVKVTQSSRYLVKRTGEKVFLECVQDMDHENMFWYRQDPGLGLRLIYFSYDVKMKEKGDIPEGYSVSREKKERFSLILESASTNQTSMYLCASSSPSQAFFGQGTRLTVV.

V usage is TRBV11-2 and J usage is TRBJ2-5; D perhaps matches TRBD1 (7 bases). There are 15 residues in the CDR3. V lost 2 bases, J lost 5 bases, and 15 bases lay in between. From germline, CDR1 is SGHAT and CDR2 FQNNGV. The CDR3 is CASSLWRRGQETQYF. The CDR3 DNA reads as TGTGCCAGCAGCTTATGGAGGAGGGGGCAGGAGACCCAGTACTTC.

The V gene is TRBV11-2, the J gene TRBJ2-7, with 13 nucleotides matching TRBD2. The CDR3 has 16 amino acids. From germline, CDR1 is SGHAT and CDR2 FQNNGV. Germline trimming cut 5 bases from V and 7 bases from J; bases unmatched to any gene: 11. The CDR3 region is CASSRTSGSFLSEQYF. The CDR3 DNA reads as TGTGCCAGCAGCCGGACTAGCGGGAGTTTTCTGTCGGAGCAGTACTTC.

The DNA of the CDR3 is TGTGCCAGCACCATCACACAGACCCAAGAGACCCAGTACTTC. Translation: CASTITQTQETQYF. The chain couples TRBV7-9 to TRBJ2-5; no definite D call. Trimming took 7 bases from V and 1 from J, leaving 13 bases between them. Germline values: CDR1 SEHNR, CDR2 FQNEAQ (reference sequence). The CDR3 covers 14 residues.

The chain joins TRBV6-1 to TRBJ2-3; D remains ambiguous. The CDR3 is made up of 18 amino acids. From germline, CDR1 is MNHNS and CDR2 SASEGT. V dropped 0 bases and J dropped 0 bases, with 16 bases sitting between them. DNA for the CDR3: TGTGCCAGCAGTGAAGCGCAACCGCGAACCTCTAGCACAGATACGCAGTATTTT. Its protein product is CASSEAQPRTSSTDTQYF.

The chain joins TRBV27 to TRBJ1-4; D gene ambiguous. Trimming took 6 bases from V and 10 from J, leaving 12 bases between them. Germline CDR1 is MNHEY and CDR2 is SMNVEV (reference sequence). This CDR3 contains 12 residues. The CDR3 nucleotides read TGTGCCAGCAGCACCCTACACGGAAAACTGTTTTTT. Encoded protein: CASSTLHGKLFF.

V is TRBV29-1 and J is TRBJ2-2; 10 bases are a match to TRBD2. The CDR3 sequence is 15 residues long. From germline, CDR1 is SQVTM and CDR2 ANQGSEA. V shed 7 bases, J shed 0 bases, and the junction held 5 bases outside the gene matches. The CDR3 sequence is CSGLSGRTNTGELFF. DNA for the CDR3: TGCAGCGGACTTAGCGGGAGGACGAACACCGGGGAGCTGTTTTTT.

The rearrangement links TRBV18 to TRBJ2-5; D gene unclear. Germline values: CDR1 KGHSH, CDR2 LQKENI. V lost 0 bases, J lost 2 bases, and 13 bases lay in between. The CDR3 sequence is 16 residues long. CDR3 coding DNA: TGTGCCAGCTCACCACCGGGTAGCAGCAGGCAAGAGACCCAGTACTTC. This encodes CASSPPGSSRQETQYF.

The chain uses TRBV18 and TRBJ2-6; TRBD2 matches 8 bases. In germline, CDR1 is KGHSH, CDR2 LQKENI. CDR3 length: 18 residues. Trimming removed 1 base from V and 3 bases from J; junction bases left unmatched: 8. The CDR3 protein is CASSPLGSGIGGANVLTF. The CDR3 bases are TGTGCCAGCTCACCACTTGGTAGCGGGATCGGTGGGGCCAACGTCCTGACTTTC.

CDR3 coding DNA: TGTGCCAGCAGCGTAGAAGGACAGGGTGACTATGGCTACACCTTC. This translates into CASSVEGQGDYGYTF. The chain carries TRBV9 and TRBJ1-2, with TRBD1 matching 8 bases. V shed 0 bases and J 3 bases; nucleotides not matched to a gene: 4. The CDR3 sequence is 15 residues long. Germline CDR1 SGDLS, CDR2 YYNGEE.

The chain couples TRBV5-1 to TRBJ2-3, with 8 nucleotides matching TRBD2. The CDR3 totals 15 residues. The J segment lost 5 bases and the V segment lost 0 bases, leaving 5 bases of the junction unmatched. From germline, CDR1 is SGHRS and CDR2 YFSETQ. CDR3 region: CASSLAGTSGDTQYF. CDR3 nucleotides: TGCGCCAGCAGCTTGGCCGGGACTAGTGGAGATACGCAGTATTTT.

The chain links TRBV6-1 to TRBJ2-6; a possible D gene is TRBD1 (6 bases). V was pared by 4 bases and J by 2 bases, with 9 bases between. The CDR3 consists of 15 residues. CDR1 and CDR2 from the germline V gene are MNHNS and SASEGT. Written as DNA, the CDR3 is TGTGCCAGCAGTGTAAAGGGGGCTGGGGCCAACGTCCTGACTTTC. Translating gives CASSVKGAGANVLTF.

Turning to this clone: In the same sample, other DNA sequences code for this CDR3. The V call is TRBV28, the J call TRBJ1-5, with 8 bases lining up with TRBD1. This CDR3 is 14 amino acids long. Germline CDR1 MDHEN, CDR2 SYDVKM. V shed 4 bases, J shed 5 bases, and the junction held 4 bases outside the gene matches. CDR3 sequence: CASSSGQGDQPQHF. In DNA, the CDR3 is TGTGCCAGCAGTTCAGGACAGGGTGATCAGCCCCAGCATTTT.

This chain joins TRBV27 and TRBJ2-3, with 12 bases lining up with TRBD2. Germline loops: CDR1 MNHEY, CDR2 SMNVEV (reference sequence). This CDR3 has 18 residues. J was trimmed by 0 bases and V by 7 bases; bases with no gene match: 11. CDR3 nucleotide sequence: TGTGCCAGCACCCCGACTAGCGGGAGAGTATCTAGCACAGATACGCAGTATTTT. It yields the protein CASTPTSGRVSSTDTQYF.

This clone was seen only a few times. The rearrangement links TRBV6-5 to TRBJ2-7; 9 bases align to TRBD2. The CDR3 is made up of 15 amino acids. With V trimmed by 5 bases and J by 4 bases, 9 bases remained unmatched. Germline V gene sequence: CDR1 MNHEY, CDR2 SVGAGI. Here the CDR3 reads CASSPSGDKSYEQYF. The CDR3 DNA reads TGTGCCAGCAGTCCTAGCGGGGATAAAAGTTACGAGCAGTACTTC.

The V call is TRBV18, the J call TRBJ1-1; 7 positions match TRBD1. Germline V gene data show CDR1 as KGHSH and CDR2 as LQKENI. The CDR3 has 14 residues. Trimming at V came to 6 bases and at J to 9 bases, leaving 13 bases not matched to a gene. The CDR3 coding sequence is TGTGCCAGCTCCCAATCCCTTGACAGGGAGAAAGCTTTCTTT. Translating gives CASSQSLDREKAFF.

The chain carries TRBV11-3 and TRBJ2-2; the D gene could be TRBD1 or TRBD2 (6 bases each). This CDR3 has 15 residues. V shed 5 bases and J shed 4 bases, with 14 bases lying between them. Germline loops: CDR1 SGHNT, CDR2 YENEEA. The CDR3 here is CASSTQGGVTGELFF. The CDR3, as DNA: TGTGCCAGCAGCACACAGGGAGGTGTCACCGGGGAGCTGTTTTTT.

The chain is built from TRBV7-9 and TRBJ2-3; D perhaps matches TRBD2 (6 bases). The CDR3 is 15 amino acids. The germline V and J ends were trimmed by 1 base and 2 bases, with 10 bases remaining between them. Germline lookup yields CDR1 SEHNR and CDR2 FQNEAQ (reference sequence). CDR3 bases: TGTGCCAGCAGCTTAGTGGCGGGACCCACAGATACGCAGTATTTT. Its translation is CASSLVAGPTDTQYF.

V is TRBV5-1 and J is TRBJ2-7, with D perhaps assigned TRBD1 or TRBD2 (5 bases each). CDR1 is SGHRS, CDR2 YFSETQ, per germline. This CDR3 spans 14 amino acids. Trimming pared 0 bases from V and 3 bases from J, leaving 10 bases between. In nucleotides, the CDR3 is TGCGCCAGCAGCTTGGGGGGGTCCCACTACGAGCAGTACTTC. Protein product: CASSLGGSHYEQYF.

The chain carries TRBV28 and TRBJ1-2, with D perhaps matching TRBD1 (5 bases). Germline lookup yields CDR1 MDHEN and CDR2 SYDVKM. CDR3 length: 14 amino acids. Trimming removed 6 bases at V and 4 bases at J, with 15 bases between. CDR3 nucleotides: TGTGCCAGCAGCCCCCGTCGTGGGGGCTATGGCTACACCTTC. Translating it yields CASSPRRGGYGYTF.

The rearrangement joins TRBV5-4 to TRBJ2-7; D is unresolved. Germline CDR1 reads SGHNT; CDR2 reads YYREEE (reference sequence). The CDR3 length is 14 residues. Trimming removed 3 bases at V and 1 base at J, with 11 bases between. The DNA of the CDR3 is TGTGCCAGCAGCTCGCAAAAGCAATCCTACGAGCAGTACTTC. It encodes CASSSQKQSYEQYF. Full variable domain (remainder filled in from reference TRBV5-4 and TRBJ2-7): ETGVTQSPTHLIKTRGQQVTLRCSSQSGHNTVSWYQQALGQGPQFIFQYYREEENGRGNFPPRFSGLQFPNYSSELNVNALELDDSALYLCASSSQKQSYEQYFGPGTRLTVT.

The chain couples TRBV4-1 to TRBJ1-1; a weak D match, TRBD1 (5 bases). The germline gives CDR1 MGHRA, CDR2 YSYEKL. Trimming removed 1 base from V and 3 bases from J, with 15 bases in between. The CDR3 covers 16 residues. The CDR3 DNA sequence: TGCGCCAGCAGCCAAGGGGGCTTCCAGCGGGACACTGAAGCTTTCTTT. Amino acids: CASSQGGFQRDTEAFF.

The rearrangement links TRBV29-1 to TRBJ1-4; tentatively, D is TRBD1 (6 bases). The CDR3 has 15 amino acids. Between the trimmed V and J ends, which lost 7 bases and 0 bases, there was a span of 15 bases. The germline CDR1 and CDR2 sequences are SQVTM and ANQGSEA. Here the CDR3 DNA reads TGCAGCGCAGCAGGCGGACAGACAACTAATGAAAAACTGTTTTTT. Amino acids: CSAAGGQTTNEKLFF. Combining the CDR3 with reference TRBV29-1 and TRBJ1-4 gives the whole variable domain SAVISQKPSRDICQRGTSLTIQCQVDSQVTMMFWYRQQPGQSLTLIATANQGSEATYESGFVIDKFPISRPNLTFSTLTVSNMSPEDSSIYLCSAAGGQTTNEKLFFGSGTQLSVL.

The J gene is TRBJ2-2, the V gene TRBV10-3; TRBD1 aligns across 9 bases. Germline lookup yields CDR1 ENHRY and CDR2 SYGVKD. V lost 3 bases, J lost 2 bases, and 7 bases stayed unmatched. CDR3 length: 17 amino acids. CDR3 residues: CAISDTTDRGNTGELFF. The CDR3 DNA reads TGTGCCATCAGTGACACCACGGACAGGGGAAACACCGGGGAGCTGTTTTTT.